The entry below describes one TCR beta chain. No antigen is known for it. Qualities for individual bases were not recorded, and no much larger clone is one base off. The sample is drawn from a study of T cell responses to AZD1222 COVID-19 vaccine (dated by TCRdb to the early 2020s). Study-level background: TCR sequencing was performed for approximately 240 trial participants, of whom about 200 were given two doses of AZD1222 and 26 were given two doses of MenACWY control vaccine. Enrollment into the trials was organized by age into subgroups of 18-55, 56-69 and 70-plus years, and those subgroups contained roughly 140, 27 and 60 TCR-sequenced participants, respectively. Summary of the overall study and its limitations: After two AZD1222 doses, spike-specific TCR breadth and depth were significantly higher than at day 0 and than in MenACWY recipients. Participants were mostly white British and included more females than males, and it was suggested by the authors that clonal diversity may have been underestimated. Conclusions about previously exposed vaccinees were limited because only five to seven AZD1222 recipients were SARS-CoV-2 seropositive at baseline. Reportedly, close to half of the unique spike-specific TCRs recognized epitopes lying outside the regions that are mutated in the B.1.351 and B.1.1.7 variants. No day 14 peak-response samples were available, so repertoires were characterized only after the peak T cell response. Vaccine-associated CD4 TCRs spanned the whole spike protein, with dominant responses in regions 160-218 and 743-854. The 56-69-year group was small, and its depth increase did not reach significance, likely because of low power.

The meaning of the sample's time point label: about 28 days (+/-7) after the second vaccine dose. The intended sense of this specimen's treatment or condition label: meningococcal conjugate vaccine given as trial control. Vaccinee samples were obtained from the UK trials COV001 and COV002, which included a single-blind randomized controlled phase 2/3 trial of AZD1222 (ChAdOx1 nCoV-19) in healthy adults. For TCRbeta chain sequencing, PBMC samples were collected from trial participants at day 0 and at day 28 after the second dose. The CDR3 regions of human TCRbeta chains were subjected to immunosequencing. Regarding the original processing steps: TCRs in the repertoires were compared against a reference library of SARS-CoV-2-specific TCRs that had been generated with the MIRA antigen-specificity platform. Breadth was defined as the fraction of unique TCRs that were SARS-CoV-2-associated. Depth was defined as the fraction of total T cells that were SARS-CoV-2-associated. Using the MIRA data, each spike-specific TCR was mapped to the spike region that the TCR reacts to and placed in a CD4 or CD8 class. Log10-transformed breadth and depth values were compared by one-way ANOVA with Sidak's multiple comparisons tests. TCRdb retrieved this table from immuneACCESS and kept in-frame rearrangements only. Not all clones are present; in checked studies, unresolved V genes account for under half, and no reason is known for the remainder. V and J calls and clone size are those listed in that table; D and trimming were worked out from the DNA. The sample table contains some 200,000 clones; only one count was recorded for just over 90% of them. Less than 4% of the sample is in the top ten clones.

CDR1 and CDR2, looked up from the germline V gene, are SQVTM and ANQGSEA. V is clipped by 3 bases and J by 10 bases, and the sequence between their germline boundaries is 18 bases long. Measured from the cysteine to the phenylalanine, the CDR3 is 13 residues long. The entry retains the CDR3 DNA only, 39 bases that are in frame from base 1. This receptor was identified in an adult who received the MenACWY meningococcal vaccine as a control. The sequence is built from TRBV29-1 and TRBJ1-1; the best D guess is TRBD1, with 5 bases matching. The sequencing here drew on peripheral blood, taken 28 days after the second dose of the MenACWY control vaccine. Read as DNA, the sequence is TGCAGCGTTGAGTACTCCGCCGAAGGGGTAGCTTTCTTT. Translated, this gives CSVEYSAEGVAFF.